Each of the 2 T cell receptor beta chains below was sequenced from the same sample in a study of CD8 T cells in ankylosing spondylitis. Each CDR3 protein gets one entry after TCRdb re-called the 5' RACE reads with MiXCR. The sample has a few hundred thousand distinct CDR3 sequences; under 25% are singletons. Sequencing was done on a sample of blood, either unsorted or a sorted T cell fraction (not recorded which). The source is a female donor with ankylosing spondylitis or in good health (not recorded which).

The J gene is TRBJ2-2, the V gene TRBV10-3; 9 bases align to TRBD1. Germline V CDR1 and CDR2: ENHRY, SYGVKD. V shed 6 bases, J shed 5 bases, and the junction held 16 bases outside the gene matches. This CDR3 comprises 18 residues. CDR3 residues: CAISEGGQGASGTGELFF. In nucleotides, the CDR3 is TGTGCCATCAGCGAGGGGGGACAGGGAGCATCAGGGACCGGGGAGCTGTTTTTT.

This clonotype was seen many times. The chain recombines TRBV20-1 with TRBJ2-7; TRBD2 matches 10 bases. CDR1 and CDR2 (germline): DFQATT, SNEGSKA (reference sequence). The CDR3 runs 13 residues. V dropped 4 bases and J dropped 3; count of bases not matched to a gene: 3. This CDR3 is CSAKGLAYYEQYF. In DNA form, the CDR3 reads TGCAGTGCTAAGGGACTAGCGTACTACGAGCAGTACTTC.